This TCR beta chain was documented in a study of cytomegalovirus exposure and HLA in healthy donors. The PCR used 60 Vbeta and 13 Jbeta primers. Using immunoSEQ multiplex PCR, the repertoire was profiled, and TCRdb retains in-frame clones only, with some absent. Among fewer than 200,000 clones, about 71% were seen once, and the ten largest hold roughly 1.4%. The germline V gene encodes CDR1 LNHDA and CDR2 SQIVND (reference sequence). Trimming removed 6 bases at V and 9 bases at J, with 21 bases between. This CDR3 region has 15 residues. The chain recombines TRBV19 with TRBJ1-5; D possibly corresponds to TRBD1 (5 bases). Sequencing was performed on PBMCs. The TCR comes from a man aged 45-65 years in good health and CMV-seronegative. This CDR3 is CASSYLGPMLRPQHF. DNA of the CDR3: TGTGCCAGTAGCTACCTGGGGCCCATGTTGCGGCCCCAGCATTTT.